This T cell receptor beta chain was captured by sequencing in a study of T cells in Graves' hyperthyroidism and ophthalmopathy. Whole-study results and caveats: Most thyroid clonotypes with frequency above 0.001 were detected in blood. Ophthalmopathy onset followed model prediction by a median roughly 6 months. Ophthalmopathy stood apart from stable hyperthyroidism in a 13 V-J model.

It was RNA transcripts that yielded the amplified TCR beta CDR3 regions. Using the HTBI primer set, a first-round RT-PCR was run on the TCR CDR3. TCRdb passed the multiplex PCR reads through MiXCR, listing each CDR3 protein once. The sample yields roughly 180,000 distinct CDR3 sequences, more than 15% seen once. The CDR3 contains 16 residues. Germline V gene lookup returns CDR1 DFQATT and CDR2 SNEGSKA (reference sequence). Hyperthyroidism had been newly diagnosed in patients aged 18 to 65, and its duration was under 2 months. This clonotype was found many times. The antigen remains undetermined. At one end, the junction sequence differs from germline, possibly due to a read error.

The rearrangement uses TRBV20-1 and TRBJ1-1; D is perhaps TRBD1 (6 bases). The sequence derives from a woman aged 45-65 years with Graves' hyperthyroidism. What was sequenced was blood. The CDR3 DNA follows: TGCAGTGCGAGAGGAAGGCAGGGGAGAACGAACACTGAAGCTTTCTTT. Amino acid sequence: CSARGRQGRTNTEAFF.